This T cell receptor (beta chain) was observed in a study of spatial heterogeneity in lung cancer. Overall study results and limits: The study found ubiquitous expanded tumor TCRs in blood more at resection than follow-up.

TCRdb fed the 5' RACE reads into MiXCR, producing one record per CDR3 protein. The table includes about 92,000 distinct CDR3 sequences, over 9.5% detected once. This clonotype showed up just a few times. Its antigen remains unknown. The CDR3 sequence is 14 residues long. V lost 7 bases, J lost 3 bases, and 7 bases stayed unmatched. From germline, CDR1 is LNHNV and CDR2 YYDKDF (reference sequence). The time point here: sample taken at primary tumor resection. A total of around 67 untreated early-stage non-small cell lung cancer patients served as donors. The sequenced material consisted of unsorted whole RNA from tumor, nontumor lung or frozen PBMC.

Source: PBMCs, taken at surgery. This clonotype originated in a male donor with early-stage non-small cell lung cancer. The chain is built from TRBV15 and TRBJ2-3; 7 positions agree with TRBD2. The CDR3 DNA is TGTGCCACCACCCGTCCGGGGGGTACAGATACGCAGTATTTT. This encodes CATTRPGGTDTQYF. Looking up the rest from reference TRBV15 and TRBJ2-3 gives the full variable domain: DAMVIQNPRYQVTQFGKPVTLSCSQTLNHNVMYWYQQKSSQAPKLLFHYYDKDFNNEADTPDNFQSRRPNTSFCFLDIRSPGLGDTAMYLCATTRPGGTDTQYFGPGTRLTVL.